These T cell receptor beta chains were read from a single sample in a study of shared clonotypes between healthy human individuals. Sequencing was performed with immunoSEQ multiplex PCR; in TCRdb, only in-frame clones are kept and a portion is missing. The sample holds roughly 2 million clones, 95% seen once. Sequencing used naive CD4+ T cells sorted from blood. These TCRs come from a man aged 18 to 30 in good health. CDR3s include the opening cysteine and the closing phenylalanine or tryptophan. The D gene is left open where the match is weak. Only part of the rows carry a size: once, few, many, or a class if the clone is expanded.

abundance	v_gene	j_gene	d_gene	CDR3aa	CDR3nt
once	TRBV6-5	TRBJ1-2	-	CASSDTTGYTF	TGTGCCAGCAGCGACACAACCGGCTACACCTTC
once	TRBV20-1	TRBJ2-1	-	CSASDSEQFF	TGCAGTGCTTCGGACAGTGAGCAGTTCTTC
-	TRBV9	TRBJ2-1	-	CASSVDSGAHHSEQFF	TGTGCCAGCAGCGTAGATTCAGGGGCCCATCATAGTGAGCAGTTCTTC
-	TRBV6-6	TRBJ1-1	TRBD1	CASSYSRDRGGFEAFF	TGTGCCAGCAGTTACTCCCGGGACAGGGGAGGGTTTGAAGCTTTCTTT
-	TRBV2	TRBJ2-7	-	CASSEAWVETNEQYF	TGTGCCAGCAGTGAAGCGTGGGTGGAAACTAACGAGCAGTACTTC
-	TRBV5-1	TRBJ2-5	-	CASSLEAAYQETQYF	TGCGCCAGCAGCTTGGAAGCAGCGTACCAAGAGACCCAGTACTTC
-	TRBV7-9	TRBJ2-3	TRBD1	CASSLAGTGQYF	TGTGCCAGCAGCTTAGCGGGGACAGGGCAGTATTTT
-	TRBV7-9	TRBJ2-7	-	CASTLTVKQGLPYEQYF	TGTGCCAGTACCCTAACGGTAAAACAGGGACTTCCCTACGAGCAGTACTTC
-	TRBV19	TRBJ2-2	-	CASSSYERRTGELFF	TGTGCCAGTAGTTCTTACGAACGTAGGACCGGGGAGCTGTTTTTT
-	TRBV5-4	TRBJ1-1	-	CASSDYRDEAFF	TGTGCCAGCAGCGATTACAGGGACGAAGCTTTCTTT
-	TRBV5-1	TRBJ2-5	TRBD1	CASSSGPGTGRSQYF	TGCGCCAGCAGCTCAGGTCCCGGGACAGGGCGGTCCCAGTACTTC
-	TRBV19	TRBJ2-5	-	CASSMSGETQYF	TGTGCCAGTAGTATGAGTGGGGAGACCCAGTACTTC
-	TRBV18	TRBJ1-5	TRBD1	CASSPLTGDQPQHF	TGTGCCAGCTCACCTTTAACAGGGGATCAGCCCCAGCATTTT
once	TRBV15	TRBJ1-5	-	CATSRAGGGQPQHF	TGTGCCACCAGCAGAGCCGGGGGGGGACAGCCCCAGCATTTT
-	TRBV5-5	TRBJ2-2	-	CASSHAGANTGELFF	TGTGCCAGCAGCCACGCGGGGGCCAACACCGGGGAGCTGTTTTTT
-	TRBV11-2	TRBJ2-2	-	CASSLGDHGELFF	TGTGCCAGCAGCTTAGGAGATCACGGGGAGCTGTTTTTT
-	TRBV7-2	TRBJ2-7	TRBD2	CASSSLAGVGEQYF	TGTGCCAGCAGCTCGCTAGCGGGAGTCGGAGAGCAGTACTTC
once	TRBV30	TRBJ1-1	-	CAWSGGRRIAEAFF	TGTGCCTGGAGTGGTGGTCGTAGGATAGCTGAAGCTTTCTTT
-	TRBV2	TRBJ2-7	TRBD1	CASGGQGVYEQYF	TGTGCCAGCGGGGGACAGGGAGTCTACGAGCAGTACTTC
few	TRBV28	TRBJ2-7	-	CASSPRGEQYF	TGTGCCAGCAGTCCCAGAGGCGAGCAGTACTTC
-	TRBV5-1	TRBJ2-5	TRBD2	CASSARTSGSGETQYF	TGCGCCAGCAGCGCTAGGACTAGCGGGAGTGGGGAGACCCAGTACTTC
-	TRBV9	TRBJ2-3	TRBD1	CASSPEGARGDTQYF	TGTGCCAGCAGCCCCGAGGGGGCCAGAGGAGATACGCAGTATTTT
-	TRBV5-1	TRBJ2-7	-	CASSLNGNSYEQYF	TGCGCCAGCAGCTTAAATGGTAACTCCTACGAGCAGTACTTC
-	TRBV18	TRBJ2-7	TRBD1	CASSPRDRGHYEQYF	TGTGCCAGCTCACCACGAGACAGGGGGCACTACGAGCAGTACTTC
-	TRBV6-6	TRBJ2-7	TRBD1	CASSYSPGQGYEQYF	TGTGCCAGCAGCTATTCTCCGGGACAGGGCTACGAGCAGTACTTC
-	TRBV5-1	TRBJ1-2	TRBD1	CASGKEGANYGYTF	TGCGCCAGCGGGAAGGAGGGGGCCAACTATGGCTACACCTTC
-	TRBV28	TRBJ1-2	TRBD1	CASSSTGVIYGYTF	TGTGCCAGCAGTTCGACAGGGGTTATCTATGGCTACACCTTC
-	TRBV10-3	TRBJ1-1	TRBD1	CAISYGQGATEAFF	TGTGCCATCAGTTACGGACAGGGGGCCACTGAAGCTTTCTTT
-	TRBV20-1	TRBJ1-4	-	CSARWIEKLFF	TGCAGTGCCCGGTGGATTGAAAAACTGTTTTTT
-	TRBV5-6	TRBJ2-1	-	CASSLYQEYNEQFF	TGTGCCAGCAGCTTATATCAGGAGTACAATGAGCAGTTCTTC
once	TRBV9	TRBJ2-7	-	CASSEGPSGEQYF	TGTGCCAGCAGCGAGGGCCCATCGGGCGAGCAGTACTTC
once	TRBV19	TRBJ1-5	-	CASSIDGVSNQPQHF	TGTGCCAGTAGTATAGACGGGGTGAGCAATCAGCCCCAGCATTTT
-	TRBV6-6	TRBJ2-7	TRBD1	CASKLGTGTYEQYF	TGTGCCAGCAAGTTGGGGACAGGGACCTACGAGCAGTACTTC